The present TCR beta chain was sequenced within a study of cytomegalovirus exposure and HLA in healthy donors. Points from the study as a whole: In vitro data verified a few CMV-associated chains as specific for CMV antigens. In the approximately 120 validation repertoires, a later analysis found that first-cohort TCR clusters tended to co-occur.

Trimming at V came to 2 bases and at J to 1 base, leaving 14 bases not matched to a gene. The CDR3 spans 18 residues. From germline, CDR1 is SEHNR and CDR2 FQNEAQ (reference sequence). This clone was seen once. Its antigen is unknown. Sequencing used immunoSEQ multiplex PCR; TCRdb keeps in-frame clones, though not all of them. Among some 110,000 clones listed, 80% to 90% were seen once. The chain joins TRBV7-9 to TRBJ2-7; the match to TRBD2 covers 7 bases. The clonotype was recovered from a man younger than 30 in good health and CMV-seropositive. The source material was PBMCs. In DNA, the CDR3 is TGTGCCAGCAGCTTAATAGGAGGGCGGGGGTCCCAATCCTACGAGCAGTACTTC. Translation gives CASSLIGGRGSQSYEQYF.